Each of the 9 T cell receptor beta chains below was sequenced from the same sample in a study of post-analysis software for immune sequencing data. Their target antigens are unknown. Unique molecular identifiers were present in the TCR beta cDNA libraries. TCRdb re-called the PCR reads with MiXCR, one entry per CDR3 protein. The table shows about 540,000 distinct CDR3 sequences, with approximately 31% occurring only once. Study results and caveats: Higher frequency in patients than in controls was seen for about 5 TRBV segments, with TRBV5-6, TRBV5-1 and TRBV20-1 among them.

Source material: blood. The receptors were sampled from a girl aged 2 to 17 with multiple sclerosis.

There are a few counts of this clonotype. The rearrangement uses TRBV5-1 and TRBJ2-7; TRBD1 agrees at 9 bases. Trimming removed 1 base from V and 3 bases from J; junction bases left unmatched: 5. CDR1 is SGHRS and CDR2 is YFSETQ in the germline V gene. This CDR3 comprises 15 residues. Here the CDR3 DNA reads TGCGCCAGCAGCTTGATAGAGGGACAGGGCTACGAGCAGTACTTC. It encodes CASSLIEGQGYEQYF.

CDR3 amino acids: CASSVQGPGANVLTF. Written as DNA, the CDR3 is TGTGCCAGCAGCGTTCAGGGTCCAGGGGCCAACGTCCTGACTTTC. This chain uses TRBV9 with TRBJ2-6, with D perhaps TRBD1 (5 bases). This CDR3 spans 15 amino acids. With 2 bases removed from V and 4 bases from J, the gap between germline ends came to 10 bases. Germline CDR1 reads SGDLS; CDR2 reads YYNGEE.

This clonotype was counted only a few times. The chain couples TRBV20-1 to TRBJ2-1; TRBD2 agrees at 13 bases. The CDR3 contains 15 residues. V shed 3 bases and J 7 bases; nucleotides not matched to a gene: 6. Germline CDR1 is DFQATT and CDR2 is SNEGSKA (reference sequence). The CDR3 is CSASGTSGIGNEQFF. The CDR3 DNA is TGCAGTGCTAGCGGGACTAGCGGGATTGGGAATGAGCAGTTCTTC.

The rearrangement links TRBV3-1 to TRBJ2-6; D unclear. The CDR3 covers 13 residues. The germline V gene has CDR1 LGHDT and CDR2 YNNKEL (reference sequence). Trimming took 5 bases from V and 1 from J, leaving 3 bases between them. The CDR3 sequence: CASSASGANVLTF. The CDR3 DNA reads TGTGCCAGCAGCGCTTCTGGGGCCAACGTCCTGACTTTC.

This clonotype has only a few counts. The chain recombines TRBV5-6 with TRBJ1-2, with TRBD1 identical over 7 bases. This CDR3 has 14 residues. Trimming cost V 7 bases and J 1 base; bases outside gene matches: 7. Per the germline V gene, CDR1 is SGHDT and CDR2 is YYEEEE. This CDR3 is CASFRTGRNYGYTF. CDR3 nucleotides: TGTGCCAGCTTCCGGACAGGCCGTAACTATGGCTACACCTTC.

The CDR3 coding sequence is TGTGCCAGCAGCTTCCAACGGGGCCAAGAGACCCAGTACTTC. Translated, it gives CASSFQRGQETQYF. The genes are TRBV11-2 and TRBJ2-5; tentative D call: TRBD2 (5 bases). V lost 3 bases and J 1 base, leaving 9 bases between the germline ends. The CDR3 is made up of 14 amino acids. Germline CDR1 SGHAT, CDR2 FQNNGV.

J is TRBJ1-1 and V is TRBV27; D gene uncertain. This CDR3 has 12 residues. The V gene lost 8 bases and the J gene lost 6 bases, with 13 bases spanning the gap. Germline values: CDR1 MNHEY, CDR2 SMNVEV (reference sequence). This chain's CDR3 is CASRRRGSEAFF. For the CDR3, the DNA is TGTGCCAGCCGCCGACGGGGTTCTGAAGCTTTCTTT.

The chain has TRBV14 and TRBJ1-1; D gene uncertain. V lost 4 bases, J lost 0 bases, and 9 bases lay in between. CDR1 is SGHDN, CDR2 FVKESK, per germline. The CDR3 runs to 14 residues. CDR3 bases: TGTGCCAGCAGCCGCAGGACGGTGAACACTGAAGCTTTCTTT. Encoded protein: CASSRRTVNTEAFF.

V is TRBV7-2 and J is TRBJ1-1; 8 bases match TRBD1. Germline lookup yields CDR1 SGHTA and CDR2 FQGNSA. V lost 3 bases and J lost 4; bases outside the gene matches: 1. The CDR3 is 13 amino acids. CDR3 protein: CASSFQGATEAFF. Here the CDR3 DNA reads TGTGCCAGCAGCTTTCAGGGGGCCACTGAAGCTTTCTTT.